The next 8 T cell receptor beta chains were all read from a single sample in a study of technical replicates of blood from several donors. Libraries were prepared by immunoSEQ multiplex PCR; TCRdb keeps only in-frame clonotypes and omits some of them. The sample contains tens of thousands of clones, 95% of which appear only once. What was sequenced was T cells isolated from PBMCs. The origin of the receptors is a human donor in good health.

V is TRBV6-5 and J is TRBJ2-7; 7 nucleotides line up with TRBD1. Germline assignment: CDR1 MNHEY and CDR2 SVGAGI. The CDR3 contains 14 residues. The trim removed 8 bases at V and 0 bases at J, leaving 7 bases unmatched. For the CDR3, the DNA is TGTGCCAGCTCCACACAGGGGAACTCCTACGAGCAGTACTTC. Translation: CASSTQGNSYEQYF.

V usage is TRBV4-2 and J usage is TRBJ2-1, with TRBD2 matching 9 bases. The junction had 5 bases not matched to a gene; V was cut back by 1 base and J by 7 bases. The CDR3 contains 15 residues. Per germline, CDR1 LGHNA and CDR2 YNFKEQ. The CDR3 DNA sequence: TGTGCCAGCAGCCAAGGGCTAGCGGGGTTGAATGAGCAGTTCTTC. This codes for CASSQGLAGLNEQFF.

This chain connects TRBV20-1 to TRBJ2-7, with D unclear. Trimming took 2 bases from V and 5 from J, leaving 7 bases between them. The CDR3 covers 11 residues. From germline, CDR1 is DFQATT and CDR2 SNEGSKA (reference sequence). The CDR3 DNA sequence: TGCAGTGCTAGAAAGCCGGACGAGCAGTACTTC. This codes for CSARKPDEQYF.

The V and J genes are TRBV12-5 and TRBJ1-2; 9 positions agree with TRBD1. This CDR3 has 13 residues. V trimming: 7 bases; J trimming: 4 bases; junction bases outside the gene matches: 4. The germline V gene encodes CDR1 LGHNT and CDR2 FRNRAP. The CDR3 is CASAVTGGYGYTF. In DNA, the CDR3 is TGTGCTAGTGCCGTGACAGGGGGCTATGGCTACACCTTC.

This sequence joins TRBV5-6 and TRBJ2-7; weak D call: TRBD1 (6 bases). V lost 2 bases and J lost 6, with 15 bases in between. The germline CDR1 and CDR2 sequences are SGHDT and YYEEEE. The CDR3 extends over 14 amino acids. The DNA of the CDR3 is TGTGCCAGCAGCTTAAAGACAGGAAGAGTCGAGCAGTACTTC. Protein: CASSLKTGRVEQYF.

This chain links TRBV4-1 with TRBJ2-2, with D possibly TRBD2 on 5 matching bases. CDR3 size: 16 residues. Trimming took 11 bases from V and 0 from J, leaving 19 bases between them. Germline CDR1 is MGHRA and CDR2 is YSYEKL. CDR3 sequence reads: CAGSKSGDPNTGELFF. CDR3 in DNA: TGCGCCGGCTCAAAAAGCGGAGACCCGAACACCGGGGAGCTGTTTTTT.

V gene TRBV11-2 combines with J gene TRBJ2-4; 9 bases fit TRBD1. V gave up 6 bases and J gave up 2 bases; unmatched junction bases: 17. Per germline, CDR1 SGHAT and CDR2 FQNNGV. CDR3 length: 19 residues. DNA of the CDR3: TGTGCCAGCAGGGCAGGACAGGGGAAAGGACCGATTTCCAAAAACATTCAGTACTTC. It yields the protein CASRAGQGKGPISKNIQYF.

This clone was recorded only once. V is TRBV7-3 and J is TRBJ2-5, with 10 bases lining up with TRBD2. This CDR3 region has 19 residues. The junction had 15 bases not matched to a gene; V was cut back by 5 bases and J by 0 bases. Germline-derived CDR1 and CDR2 are SGHTA and FQGTGA. The CDR3 protein is CASSQEGWLAGAHQETQYF. CDR3 in DNA: TGTGCCAGCAGCCAAGAGGGCTGGCTAGCGGGGGCCCACCAAGAGACCCAGTACTTC.